The following is a T cell receptor beta chain sequence with its context. The sample belongs to a study of T cells in Graves' hyperthyroidism and ophthalmopathy. RNA transcripts served as the template for amplifying TCR beta CDR3 regions. The HTBI primer set drove a first-round RT-PCR of the TCR CDR3. TCRdb fed the multiplex PCR reads into MiXCR, producing one record per CDR3 protein. The table includes 800,000 or so distinct CDR3 sequences, about 38% detected once. There are 17 residues in the CDR3. Per germline, CDR1 MGHDK and CDR2 SYGVNS. Trimming stripped 1 base from V and 1 base from J, with 15 bases between. Researchers defined stable Graves' hyperthyroidism as no ophthalmopathy progression within 18 months. Diagnoses used clinical symptoms, serum thyroxine and TRAb, thyroid ultrasound and orbital computed tomography.

V gene TRBV25-1 combines with J gene TRBJ2-3, with D possibly being TRBD1 or TRBD2 (6 bases each). Material for sequencing was blood. This TCR derives from a man between 18 and 29 years old with Graves' hyperthyroidism. CDR3 bases: TGTGCCAGCAGTGAATTGGGGGGCCCTACCGGCACAGATACGCAGTATTTT. It specifies CASSELGGPTGTDTQYF. The complete variable domain, with remaining parts taken from reference TRBV25-1 and TRBJ2-3, reads EADIYQTPRYLVIGTGKKITLECSQTMGHDKMYWYQQDPGMELHLIHYSYGVNSTEKGDLSSESTVSRIRTEHFPLTLESARPSHTSQYLCASSELGGPTGTDTQYFGPGTRLTVL.